The 27 T cell receptor beta chains in this list originate from one sample, sequenced in a study of regulatory T cells in long-lasting Graves disease. Libraries of TCR beta came from iRepertoire HTBI primers plus Arm-PCR of CDR3 regions. TCRdb processed the multiplex PCR reads anew with MiXCR; each CDR3 protein has one entry. The data contain about 200,000 distinct CDR3 sequences, roughly 18% of them seen just once; the ten biggest clones take up approximately 12%. Stated time point: newly diagnosed GD, antithyroid drugs for less than 3 months. PBMCs provided the RNA from which the TCR library was made. This sample was shared with a second study, whose subject was T cells in Graves' hyperthyroidism and ophthalmopathy.

The sequences come from peripheral blood mononuclear cells (PBMCs), collected at new diagnosis, from a patient treated with antithyroid drugs. These TCRs come from a woman aged 30 to 39 with Graves disease.

This clonotype was counted at least ten times. The V and J genes are TRBV10-1 and TRBJ1-5; D is possibly TRBD1 (5 bases). The CDR3 is 13 residues long. Germline V lookup: CDR1 WNHNN, CDR2 SYGVQD (reference sequence). Trimming removed 4 bases at V and 3 bases at J, with 7 bases between. This CDR3 is CASSGGVNQPQHF. In DNA form, the CDR3 reads TGCGCCAGCAGTGGGGGGGTCAATCAGCCCCAGCATTTT.

The chain's CDR3 is CASSSTSEQYF. The CDR3 bases are TGTGCCAGCAGCTCAACTAGCGAGCAGTACTTC. The chain recombines TRBV11-2 with TRBJ2-7, with D tentatively TRBD2 (5 bases). CDR1 is SGHAT and CDR2 is FQNNGV in the germline V gene. Deletions cut 4 bases from V and 6 bases from J, with 7 bases between. CDR3 length: 11 amino acids. Variable domain in full (rest from reference TRBV11-2 and TRBJ2-7): EAGVAQSPRYKIIEKRQSVAFWCNPISGHATLYWYQQILGQGPKLLIQFQNNGVVDDSQLPKDRFSAERLKGVDSTLKIQPAKLEDSAVYLCASSSTSEQYFGPGTRLTVT.

The genes are TRBV11-2 and TRBJ2-5; 8 bases are a match to TRBD2. The CDR3 is 15 residues long. CDR1 is SGHAT and CDR2 is FQNNGV in the germline V gene. With 5 bases clipped from V and 2 bases from J, the junction kept 7 bases outside the gene matches. This CDR3 reads CASSRTPGGQETQYF. CDR3 DNA: TGTGCCAGCAGCCGGACCCCGGGGGGGCAAGAGACCCAGTACTTC.

This clonotype was observed at least ten times. V and J are TRBV2 and TRBJ1-6, with TRBD1 matching 8 bases. From germline, CDR1 is SNHLY and CDR2 FYNNEI. The CDR3 runs 14 residues. V was pared by 8 bases and J by 9 bases, with 9 bases of the junction left unmatched. CDR3 protein: CASQLQGGGSPLHF. CDR3 DNA sequence: TGTGCCAGCCAATTACAGGGGGGAGGTTCACCCCTCCACTTT.

Many counts were recorded for this clonotype. The junction shows a germline mismatch at one end, possibly a read error. The V and J genes are TRBV18 and TRBJ1-4, with D perhaps matching TRBD1 (6 bases). The length of the CDR3 is 14 residues. CDR1 KGHSH and CDR2 LQKENI come from the germline V gene. CDR3 loop: CASSRLRDNEKLFF. CDR3 nucleotide sequence: TGTGCCAGCTCACGGCTCCGGGACAATGAAAAACTGTTTTTC.

The rearrangement links TRBV12-3 or TRBV12-4 to TRBJ1-4, with 8 bases lining up with TRBD1. V lost 6 bases, J lost 8 bases, and 8 bases stayed unmatched. CDR3 length: 14 amino acids. The CDR3 DNA reads as TGTGCCAGCAGCGTGGGACAGGACGGGGAAAAACTGTTTTTT. It encodes CASSVGQDGEKLFF.

This clonotype appeared many times. J is TRBJ1-5 and V is TRBV2; D is uncertain. The V end lost 3 bases, the J end lost 4 bases, and 10 bases lay between the germline ends. Looked up from germline, CDR1 is SNHLY and CDR2 is FYNNEI. The CDR3 has 14 residues. CDR3 nucleotides: TGTGCCAGCAGTGAGGTATTTCAGAATCAGCCCCAGCATTTT. Translating it yields CASSEVFQNQPQHF.

The genes are TRBV2 and TRBJ2-1; 14 positions match TRBD2. The CDR3 spans 18 residues. The trim removed 7 bases at V and 6 bases at J, leaving 14 bases unmatched. CDR1 and CDR2 from the germline V gene are SNHLY and FYNNEI. This CDR3 is CASTTLGTSGRRVNEQFF. CDR3 nucleotides: TGTGCCAGCACCACCCTCGGGACTAGCGGGAGACGGGTCAATGAGCAGTTCTTC.

Of note for this clonotype: Germline and junction disagree at one end, which may indicate a read error. The chain is built from TRBV11-2 and TRBJ2-1; D is unresolved. Germline values: CDR1 SGHAT, CDR2 FQNNGV. The CDR3 extends over 14 amino acids. The CDR3 DNA follows: TGCGCCAGCAGCTCAGTCAAATCCTACAATGAGCAGTTCTTC. It translates to CASSSVKSYNEQFF.

This clonotype has ten or more counts. The chain carries TRBV15 and TRBJ1-2, with D possibly being TRBD1 (5 bases). V gave up 1 base and J gave up 0 bases, with 21 bases separating them. Per the germline V gene, CDR1 is LNHNV and CDR2 is YYDKDF (reference sequence). The CDR3 extends over 19 amino acids. The CDR3 nucleotides read TGTGCCACCAGCAGAGGACGGGGGAGTAATAAAGCCTCTAACTATGGCTACACCTTC. Translation gives CATSRGRGSNKASNYGYTF.

In its sample, this clonotype was seen many times. The V gene is TRBV19, the J gene TRBJ2-5; 10 nucleotides match TRBD2. Germline V lookup: CDR1 LNHDA, CDR2 SQIVND (reference sequence). V was pared by 3 bases and J by 5 bases, with 6 bases of the junction left unmatched. The CDR3 loop spans 15 amino acids. The DNA of the CDR3 is TGTGCCAGTAGTATTAAGCGGGGGGGCCGTGAGACCCAGTACTTC. As protein: CASSIKRGGRETQYF.

This clonotype has a handful of counts. The V call is TRBV9, the J call TRBJ2-1; 10 positions agree with TRBD1. This CDR3 comprises 19 residues. Germline CDR1 reads SGDLS; CDR2 reads YYNGEE. Germline trimming cut 3 bases from V and 7 bases from J; bases unmatched to any gene: 19. As DNA, the CDR3 is TGTGCCAGCAGCGCCCGAGGGGGAATGGGACAGGGGAGGGTGAATGAGCAGTTCTTC. Its protein product is CASSARGGMGQGRVNEQFF.

The rearrangement links TRBV29-1 to TRBJ2-3; 8 bases align to TRBD2. V was clipped by 0 bases and J by 5 bases; unmatched bases: 10. The CDR3 loop spans 16 amino acids. Germline V gives CDR1 SQVTM, CDR2 ANQGSEA. The CDR3 spells CSVEDLTGGPGDTQYF. CDR3 in DNA: TGCAGCGTTGAAGATCTAACGGGAGGGCCAGGAGATACGCAGTATTTT.

About this clonotype: It differs at one base from a far larger clone, so likely a read error. The V and J genes are TRBV6-9 and TRBJ1-6; D call uncertain. The germline V and J ends were trimmed by 3 bases and 2 bases, with 14 bases remaining between them. Per germline, CDR1 MNHGY and CDR2 SVAAGI. The CDR3 is made up of 17 amino acids. The DNA for the CDR3 is TGTGCCAGCAGTTACGCTGTTAGGAGCCCCTATAATTCACCCCTCCACTTT. Translated: CASSYAVRSPYNSPLHF.

This clonotype occurred a few times. The rearrangement uses TRBV19 and TRBJ2-1, with D possibly being TRBD1 or TRBD2 (6 bases each). CDR3 length: 15 residues. Germline CDR1 reads LNHDA; CDR2 reads SQIVND (reference sequence). With 5 bases removed from V and 1 base from J, the gap between germline ends came to 12 bases. The CDR3 coding sequence is TGTGCCAGTAGTGCCGGGGGCGCGTCCTACAATGAGCAGTTCTTC. It is translated as CASSAGGASYNEQFF.

This chain connects TRBV20-1 to TRBJ1-1; D possibly corresponds to TRBD1 (6 bases). In germline, CDR1 is DFQATT, CDR2 SNEGSKA (reference sequence). The CDR3 covers 13 residues. With 5 bases removed from V and 3 bases from J, the gap between germline ends came to 13 bases. CDR3 residues: CSAYAGEDTEAFF. CDR3 coding DNA: TGCAGTGCTTACGCAGGGGAGGACACTGAAGCTTTCTTT.

This clonotype was seen repeatedly, ten times or more. The V gene is TRBV6-1, the J gene TRBJ1-1; 7 bases fit TRBD1. CDR1 and CDR2 (germline): MNHNS, SASEGT. The CDR3 extends over 16 amino acids. Trimming cost V 3 bases and J 0 bases; bases outside gene matches: 7. CDR3 sequence reads: CASSDGGGWMNTEAFF. CDR3 coding DNA: TGTGCCAGCAGTGACGGAGGGGGCTGGATGAACACTGAAGCTTTCTTT.

This clonotype was seen repeatedly, ten times or more. The chain carries TRBV20-1 and TRBJ2-5; possibly TRBD1 or TRBD2 for D (5 bases each). V was cut by 6 bases and J by 4 bases, with 24 bases left in between. This CDR3 has 16 residues. CDR1 and CDR2 from the germline V gene are DFQATT and SNEGSKA (reference sequence). The CDR3 loop reads CSAASGTHAEGETQYF. CDR3 DNA: TGCAGTGCAGCGTCCGGGACCCATGCCGAGGGAGAGACCCAGTACTTC.

This clonotype has a count of ten or more. The chain recombines TRBV20-1 with TRBJ2-7, with TRBD2 matching over 11 bases. Germline V gene data show CDR1 as DFQATT and CDR2 as SNEGSKA (reference sequence). CDR3 length: 14 residues. Trimming took 6 bases from V and 2 from J; bases not matched to a gene: 6. The CDR3 sequence: CSARTSGSAYEQYF. The CDR3 coding sequence is TGCAGTGCCCGAACTAGCGGGAGTGCCTACGAGCAGTACTTC.

This clonotype showed up many times. The chain has TRBV28 and TRBJ1-2; 7 nucleotides agree with TRBD1. The V segment lost 7 bases and the J segment 2 bases; nucleotides outside the gene matches: 10. This CDR3 is 15 amino acids long. From germline, CDR1 is MDHEN and CDR2 SYDVKM. Here the CDR3 reads CASTPWQGGNYGYTF. DNA of the CDR3: TGTGCCAGCACCCCCTGGCAGGGGGGCAACTATGGCTACACCTTC.

This clonotype was seen ten or more times. V usage is TRBV6-5 and J usage is TRBJ2-7; unclear D gene. Germline V gene lookup returns CDR1 MNHEY and CDR2 SVGAGI. The CDR3 has 14 amino acids. Trimming shortened V by 0 bases and J by 0 bases, and 6 bases separated the two germline ends. The CDR3 DNA follows: TGTGCCAGCAGTTACTCCTATAGCTCCTACGAGCAGTACTTC. Its protein is CASSYSYSSYEQYF.

This clonotype showed up many times. This chain links TRBV2 with TRBJ2-6, with D possibly TRBD1 on 5 matching bases. The V end lost 6 bases, the J end lost 4 bases, and 13 bases lay between the germline ends. Germline CDR1 and CDR2: SNHLY and FYNNEI. This CDR3 contains 15 residues. The CDR3 region is CASRDDSTGANVLTF. The DNA of the CDR3 is TGTGCCAGCAGGGACGACAGTACCGGGGCCAACGTCCTGACTTTC.

This clonotype was recorded many times. The chain is built from TRBV28 and TRBJ2-7; D gene ambiguous. CDR3 length: 14 residues. Trimming shortened V by 6 bases and J by 4 bases, and 16 bases separated the two germline ends. Germline CDR1 MDHEN, CDR2 SYDVKM. The CDR3 nucleotides are TGTGCCAGCAGCCAATCCGCGGTCAAGTACGAGCAGTACTTC. This translates into CASSQSAVKYEQYF.

The genes are TRBV7-9 and TRBJ2-1; 7 bases agree with TRBD2. The germline V gene encodes CDR1 SEHNR and CDR2 FQNEAQ (reference sequence). There are 14 residues in the CDR3. J lost 3 bases, V lost 11 bases, and 10 bases had no gene match. CDR3 nucleotides: TGTGCCGGGGGGGTAGCCGATTTCTACAATGAGCAGTTCTTC. Its translation: CAGGVADFYNEQFF. Drawing the rest from reference TRBV7-9 and TRBJ2-1, the complete variable domain is DTGVSQNPRHKITKRGQNVTFRCDPISEHNRLYWYRQTLGQGPEFLTYFQNEAQLEKSRLLSDRFSAERPKGSFSTLEIQRTEQGDSAMYLCAGGVADFYNEQFFGPGTRLTVL.

Note on this clonotype: With a much larger clone just one base away, this may be a read error. The chain links TRBV15 to TRBJ1-2; 8 nucleotides match TRBD1. This CDR3 spans 17 amino acids. V lost 3 bases to trimming and J lost 3 bases; unmatched junction nucleotides: 12. CDR1 is LNHNV, CDR2 YYDKDF, per germline (reference sequence). The CDR3 reads CATSRAFGQGADYGYTF. The CDR3 DNA reads TGTGCCACCAGCAGGGCATTCGGGCAGGGGGCCGACTATGGCTACACCTTC.

This clonotype was seen repeatedly, ten times or more. The J gene is TRBJ1-5, the V gene TRBV29-1; no clear D gene. Germline values: CDR1 SQVTM, CDR2 ANQGSEA. This CDR3 region has 13 residues. With 6 bases removed from V and 3 bases from J, the gap between germline ends came to 12 bases. The CDR3 loop is CSVAKGINQPQHF. As DNA, the CDR3 is TGCAGCGTAGCGAAGGGAATCAATCAGCCCCAGCATTTT. The full variable domain, in which reference TRBV29-1 and TRBJ1-5 provide the parts outside the CDR3, is SAVISQKPSRDICQRGTSLTIQCQVDSQVTMMFWYRQQPGQSLTLIATANQGSEATYESGFVIDKFPISRPNLTFSTLTVSNMSPEDSSIYLCSVAKGINQPQHFGDGTRLSIL.

This clonotype was seen ten or more times. This sequence joins TRBV3-1 and TRBJ2-7, with D possibly matching TRBD2 (7 bases). This CDR3 has 17 residues. Germline CDR1 reads LGHDT; CDR2 reads YNNKEL (reference sequence). Trimming shortened V by 4 bases and J by 7 bases, and 26 bases separated the two germline ends. The CDR3 DNA reads as TGTGCCAGCAGCCCAAATGCGGGGGTTCAGGGGTCGGTGGAGCAGTACTTC. Encoded protein: CASSPNAGVQGSVEQYF.